This T cell receptor beta chain derives from a study of control samples from healthy donors and cancer patients. With 5 bases removed from V and 5 bases from J, the gap between germline ends came to 10 bases. Germline lookup yields CDR1 MNHEY and CDR2 SMNVEV (reference sequence). This CDR3 is built from 13 residues. The assay was immunoSEQ multiplex PCR, and TCRdb's table has in-frame clones only and misses some. The data show approximately 80,000 clones, roughly 91% seen once. This clone has just a few counts. Source material: blood. The origin of this receptor is a man aged 25 to 45 in good health. The rearrangement joins TRBV27 to TRBJ1-5; D is ambiguous. The CDR3 is CASSPRRDQPQHF. The CDR3 coding sequence is TGTGCCAGCAGTCCGCGGCGGGATCAGCCCCAGCATTTT.